This TCR beta chain was recorded in a study of technical replicates of blood from a handful of donors. CDR3 length: 14 residues. V was cut by 2 bases and J by 3 bases, with 14 bases left in between. Germline CDR1 is GTSNPN and CDR2 is SVGIG (reference sequence). The data were produced by immunoSEQ multiplex PCR, yet TCRdb's version contains in-frame clones alone and is incomplete. The table records about 44,000 clones, roughly 96% of them present only once. The sequence came from a human donor in good health. The chain uses TRBV30 and TRBJ2-7; tentatively, D is TRBD2 (6 bases). The specimen was T cells isolated from PBMCs. The CDR3: CAWSPLTRVYEQYF. The CDR3, as DNA: TGTGCCTGGAGTCCGTTGACTAGAGTCTACGAGCAGTACTTC.